Presented here are 14 T cell receptor beta chains from one specimen sequenced in a study of blood T cell repertoires in COVID-19. The table came from immunoSEQ multiplex PCR; TCRdb's copy has only in-frame clones and leaves some out. The sample lists about 49,000 clones; 85% to 90% were seen once. Sequenced: peripheral blood. The receptors were sampled from a man in his forties with active COVID-19.

The chain links TRBV20-1 to TRBJ2-5, with D maybe TRBD2 (5 bases). Germline lookup yields CDR1 DFQATT and CDR2 SNEGSKA (reference sequence). CDR3 length equals 11 residues. Trimming shortened V by 7 bases and J by 1 base, and 7 bases separated the two germline ends. The CDR3 region has the DNA TGCAGTGGGACTGTCCAAGAGACCCAGTACTTC. This sequence encodes CSGTVQETQYF.

This clone was found once. The chain carries TRBV29-1 and TRBJ1-1, with D hard to call. The germline gives CDR1 SQVTM, CDR2 ANQGSEA. This CDR3 contains 12 residues. V lost 2 bases and J lost 1, with 5 bases in between. CDR3 residues: CSVERENTEAFF. In DNA form, the CDR3 reads TGCAGCGTTGAACGGGAGAACACTGAAGCTTTCTTT.

The CDR3 bases are TGCAGTTTCCGGGAGAACACTGAAGCTTTCTTT. Translation: CSFRENTEAFF. The V and J genes are TRBV29-1 and TRBJ1-1; D is ambiguous. The CDR3 length is 11 residues. Germline-derived CDR1 and CDR2 are SQVTM and ANQGSEA.

The V call is TRBV9, the J call TRBJ2-7, with D perhaps matching TRBD2 (5 bases). Per germline, CDR1 SGDLS and CDR2 YYNGEE. CDR3 size: 14 residues. V shed 0 bases and J shed 3 bases, with 10 bases lying between them. CDR3 in DNA: TGTGCCAGCAGCGTAGGGCACGGAGGCTACGAGCAGTACTTC. It encodes CASSVGHGGYEQYF.

This chain's CDR3 is CASTAQGRGPAHSQPQHF. CDR3 nucleotide sequence: TGTGCCAGCACGGCGCAGGGCAGGGGTCCAGCCCACAGTCAGCCCCAGCATTTT. This chain connects TRBV28 to TRBJ1-5, with D possibly matching TRBD1 (6 bases). Trimming pared 7 bases from V and 6 bases from J, leaving 28 bases between. Germline-derived CDR1 and CDR2 are MDHEN and SYDVKM. This CDR3 contains 18 residues.

This chain joins TRBV28 and TRBJ2-6; D is unclear. V gave up 7 bases and J gave up 0 bases, with 4 bases separating them. This CDR3 has 13 residues. CDR1 is MDHEN, CDR2 SYDVKM, per germline. CDR3 DNA sequence: TGTGCCAGCACCTACTCTGGGGCCAACGTCCTGACTTTC. It translates to CASTYSGANVLTF.

The rearrangement uses TRBV5-4 and TRBJ2-3, with TRBD2 matching 11 bases. Germline loops: CDR1 SGHNT, CDR2 YYREEE (reference sequence). The CDR3 is made up of 16 amino acids. The junction had 1 base not matched to a gene; V was cut back by 0 bases and J by 1 base. CDR3 DNA sequence: TGTGCCAGCAGCTTGGTTAGCGGGAGGGGCACAGATACGCAGTATTTT. As protein: CASSLVSGRGTDTQYF.

The chain carries TRBV21-1 and TRBJ2-3; TRBD1 was called by the table and not checked on the DNA. TRBV21-1 is deemed a pseudogene. The CDR3 has 19 residues. Here the CDR3 reads CASSKGRIRVFYQSDTQYF. Written as DNA, the CDR3 is TGTGCCAGCAGCAAAGGTCGCATCAGGGTGTTTTATCAATCAGATACGCAGTATTTT.

This clone was picked up one time. The rearrangement uses TRBV7-9 and TRBJ1-4; 7 positions match TRBD1. Germline V gene sequence: CDR1 SEHNR, CDR2 FQNEAQ (reference sequence). After removal of 7 bases from V and 5 bases from J, the junction contained 7 bases not matched to a gene. The CDR3 runs to 14 residues. In DNA form, the CDR3 reads TGTGCCAGCAACCTACAGGGGCTAAATGAAAAACTGTTTTTT. This translates into CASNLQGLNEKLFF.

In this sample, this clone turned up a few times. The chain joins TRBV5-5 to TRBJ2-2; the match to TRBD1 covers 7 bases. In germline, CDR1 is SGHKS, CDR2 YYEKEE (reference sequence). The CDR3 spans 16 residues. V shed 4 bases, J shed 3 bases, and the junction held 9 bases outside the gene matches. Here the CDR3 reads CASSGRGGADTGELFF. In DNA, the CDR3 is TGTGCCAGCAGCGGTAGAGGGGGCGCGGACACCGGGGAGCTGTTTTTT.

The CDR3 DNA reads as TGTGCCAGCAGTTTAGCGGGGGCCTACGAGCAGTACTTC. Translating gives CASSLAGAYEQYF. The V and J genes are TRBV28 and TRBJ2-7, with 7 positions matching TRBD2. Looked up from germline, CDR1 is MDHEN and CDR2 is SYDVKM. This CDR3 spans 13 amino acids. The V and J ends lost 2 bases and 2 bases, in that order; junction bases with no gene match: 0.

The V gene is TRBV28, the J gene TRBJ2-1; 7 nucleotides match TRBD2. V trimming: 6 bases; J trimming: 0 bases; junction bases outside the gene matches: 8. The CDR3 totals 16 residues. CDR1 and CDR2 from the germline V gene are MDHEN and SYDVKM. CDR3: CASSHGLGSSYNEQFF. CDR3 bases: TGTGCCAGCAGCCACGGACTAGGAAGCTCCTACAATGAGCAGTTCTTC.

This chain connects TRBV2 to TRBJ2-1; 10 positions match TRBD2. The CDR3 spans 16 residues. Germline loops: CDR1 SNHLY, CDR2 FYNNEI. V lost 8 bases, J lost 6 bases, and 13 bases stayed unmatched. The CDR3 sequence is CASLLGGTSAFNEQFF. CDR3 nucleotide sequence: TGTGCCAGCCTGCTTGGGGGGACTAGCGCCTTCAATGAGCAGTTCTTC.

The rearrangement joins TRBV18 to TRBJ1-1; the D gene is possibly TRBD1 (5 bases). V dropped 2 bases and J dropped 6 bases, with 13 bases sitting between them. The CDR3 spans 14 residues. Germline assignment: CDR1 KGHSH and CDR2 LQKENI. The CDR3: CASSPGGYGAEAFF. The CDR3 DNA sequence: TGTGCCAGCTCACCAGGGGGGTATGGCGCTGAAGCTTTCTTT.